The clone carrying this TCR beta chain has a handful of counts. Its antigen is not known. Germline CDR1 and CDR2: SQVTM and ANQGSEA. This CDR3 has 13 residues. Losses at the gene ends were 7 bases for V and 3 bases for J; bases not matched to a gene: 7. The data belong to a study of cytotoxic CD8 clonotypes in ibrutinib-treated CLL. Study as a whole: Researchers reported under twelve relapsed/refractory and roughly 15 treatment-naive patients, 17 of them IGHV unmutated. Findings of the study overall: Starting clonality was above that of age-matched healthy donors and tracked circulating CD8+ T-cell counts. Public clonotypes showed up rarely, and on treatment they shrank or held steady.

T cells were sequenced at a targeted depth of 1 in 200,000 to 1 in 1 million. Sequenced by immunoSEQ multiplex PCR; TCRdb stores in-frame clones only, minus some. In the table there are nearly 300,000 clones, less than 85% of which are singletons. The chain uses TRBV29-1 and TRBJ1-1, with TRBD1 matching over 8 bases. The specimen comprised PBMCs, sampled at disease progression, from a patient treated with ibrutinib. The source is a human donor with chronic lymphocytic leukemia. CDR3 amino acids: CSAIGQGHTEAFF. For the CDR3, the DNA is TGCAGCGCCATTGGACAGGGCCACACTGAAGCTTTCTTT.